The T cell receptor beta chain under discussion was sequenced for a study of cytomegalovirus exposure and HLA in healthy donors. For the study at large: Among the 300 to 500 donors who were genotyped, about 80% fell in the genetic ancestry cluster that is associated with self-reported Caucasian donors.

Study conclusions and caveats: Sequences of the TCR beta chain were said to predict the HLA-A and HLA-B alleles of most subjects accurately.

This clone was recorded a few times. Its antigen is unknown. CDR3 length equals 17 residues. From germline, CDR1 is MGHRA and CDR2 YSYEKL. With V trimmed by 1 base and J by 7 bases, 10 bases remained unmatched. The primer mix had 60 Vbeta and 13 Jbeta primers. Profiling relied on immunoSEQ multiplex PCR, and the TCRdb table lists in-frame clones only, not all of them. This sample yields roughly 180,000 clones, of which under 9.5% are seen a single time; 1% to 1.5% belongs to the top ten. Sequenced sample: PBMCs. This clonotype was sampled from a woman aged 25-40 years in good health and CMV-seropositive. The chain has TRBV4-1 and TRBJ1-4; TRBD1 matches at 9 bases. The CDR3 DNA reads TGCGCCAGCAGCCAAGCGCTCGGGGACAGGGAAAGTGAAAAACTGTTTTTT. Amino acids: CASSQALGDRESEKLFF.